The subject of this entry is one T cell receptor beta chain. Its antigen is not known. The data were taken from a study of radiation and T cells in renal cell carcinoma. This table comes from immunoSEQ multiplex PCR, and its TCRdb copy is limited to in-frame clones, with some not included. The sample lists about 170,000 clones; about 88% were seen once. Stated time point: blood 4 weeks post-SBRT, at nephrectomy. Treatment indicated: 15 Gy SBRT to primary tumor, nephrectomy 4 weeks later. Nephrectomy followed 15 Gy stereotactic body radiation by 4 weeks. Radiation-treated patients gave blood at baseline, week 2 and week 4. Looked up from germline, CDR1 is LGHNT and CDR2 is FRNRAP. The CDR3 has 16 residues. The junction had 6 bases not matched to a gene; V was cut back by 3 bases and J by 4 bases. Study conclusions and caveats: In blood, top tumor clones expanded by 2 weeks, shrinking by 4.

The receptor comes from a woman aged 45 to 65 with renal cell carcinoma. The sequences come from blood, collected from a patient whose treatment included radiotherapy and nephrectomy. The rearrangement uses TRBV12-5 and TRBJ1-3; 10 nucleotides line up with TRBD1. The CDR3 sequence: CASGFRTGGTGNTIYF. In nucleotides, the CDR3 is TGTGCTAGTGGTTTTCGGACAGGGGGAACCGGAAACACCATATATTTT.